Below are 5 T cell receptor beta chains sequenced from a single sample in a study of blood T cell repertoires in COVID-19. Some clones are missing from TCRdb's copy, which holds only in-frame ones; the method was immunoSEQ multiplex PCR. The profile shows about 220,000 clones, over 75% of them singletons. Sequenced input: PBMCs or T cells enriched from blood (not recorded which). The receptors were sampled from a woman under 30 in a cohort exposed to, infected with or recovered from COVID-19 (not recorded which).

The sample holds many counts of this clone. The genes are TRBV5-4 and TRBJ2-7; TRBD1 matches at 9 bases. The length of the CDR3 is 15 residues. Germline trimming cut 0 bases from V and 4 bases from J; bases unmatched to any gene: 5. From germline, CDR1 is SGHNT and CDR2 YYREEE (reference sequence). For the CDR3, the DNA is TGTGCCAGCAGCTTGGCCAGTGGGACAGGGTACGAGCAGTACTTC. This translates into CASSLASGTGYEQYF. Combining the CDR3 with reference TRBV5-4 and TRBJ2-7 gives the whole variable domain ETGVTQSPTHLIKTRGQQVTLRCSSQSGHNTVSWYQQALGQGPQFIFQYYREEENGRGNFPPRFSGLQFPNYSSELNVNALELDDSALYLCASSLASGTGYEQYFGPGTRLTVT.

V gene TRBV28 combines with J gene TRBJ1-5; D possibly corresponds to TRBD1 (5 bases). This CDR3 contains 15 residues. V shed 3 bases and J shed 2 bases, with 11 bases lying between them. Germline V gene lookup returns CDR1 MDHEN and CDR2 SYDVKM. CDR3 in amino acids: CASSLEGRGNQPQHF. The DNA for the CDR3 is TGTGCCAGCAGTTTGGAGGGCAGGGGCAATCAGCCCCAGCATTTT.

The chain couples TRBV5-1 to TRBJ2-4, with a possible D match to TRBD1 (6 bases). The germline gives CDR1 SGHRS, CDR2 YFSETQ. V was cut by 0 bases and J by 8 bases, with 9 bases left in between. This CDR3 is 13 amino acids long. The CDR3, as DNA: TGCGCCAGCAGCTTGGCGGCAGGGGACATTCAGTACTTC. Its translation: CASSLAAGDIQYF. The whole variable domain, filled in from reference TRBV5-1 and TRBJ2-4, reads KAGVTQTPRYLIKTRGQQVTLSCSPISGHRSVSWYQQTPGQGLQFLFEYFSETQRNKGNFPGRFSGRQFSNSRSEMNVSTLELGDSALYLCASSLAAGDIQYFGAGTRLSVL.

V is TRBV6-2 or TRBV6-3 and J is TRBJ2-5; 8 bases match TRBD1. The germline V gene has CDR1 MNHEY and CDR2 SVGEGT. The junction had 14 bases not matched to a gene; V was cut back by 4 bases and J by 4 bases. There are 17 residues in the CDR3. CDR3 protein: CASSSSPDRGVSETQYF. CDR3 bases: TGTGCCAGCAGTTCATCTCCCGACAGGGGAGTTTCAGAGACCCAGTACTTC.

Here the CDR3 reads CSVEGAYDYRGGYTF. The CDR3 region has the DNA TGCAGCGTTGAGGGTGCCTACGATTACAGGGGTGGCTACACCTTC. The rearrangement joins TRBV29-1 to TRBJ1-2; 7 bases map to TRBD1. The CDR3 is made up of 15 amino acids. Germline CDR1 SQVTM, CDR2 ANQGSEA. J lost 7 bases, V lost 3 bases, and 14 bases had no gene match.